This T cell receptor beta chain originates from a study of T cells in localized non-small cell lung cancer. V lost 5 bases to trimming and J lost 4 bases, with 11 bases between them. Germline V gene data show CDR1 as SGHTA and CDR2 as FQGNSA. This CDR3 has 13 amino acids. Generated by immunoSEQ multiplex PCR, the TCRdb table keeps only in-frame clones and is missing some. The table has around 26,000 clones, approximately 90% seen once. This material consisted of peripheral blood, taken before any cancer treatment. This clonotype was obtained from a female donor aged 60 or older with stage II squamous cell lung carcinoma. V gene TRBV7-2 combines with J gene TRBJ1-2; D gene unclear. CDR3 sequence reads: CASSGRVSYGYTF. The CDR3 DNA sequence: TGTGCCAGCAGCGGGAGGGTGAGCTATGGCTACACCTTC.